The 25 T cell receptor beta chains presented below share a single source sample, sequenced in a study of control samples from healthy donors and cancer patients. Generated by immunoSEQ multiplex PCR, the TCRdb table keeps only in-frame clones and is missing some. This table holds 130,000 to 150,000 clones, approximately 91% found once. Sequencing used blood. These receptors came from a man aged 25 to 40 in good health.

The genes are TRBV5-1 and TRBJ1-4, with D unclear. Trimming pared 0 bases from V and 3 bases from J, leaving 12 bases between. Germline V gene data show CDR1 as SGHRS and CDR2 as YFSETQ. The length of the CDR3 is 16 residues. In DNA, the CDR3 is TGCGCCAGCAGCTTGGCCCCACGGGATTCTAATGAAAAACTGTTTTTT. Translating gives CASSLAPRDSNEKLFF.

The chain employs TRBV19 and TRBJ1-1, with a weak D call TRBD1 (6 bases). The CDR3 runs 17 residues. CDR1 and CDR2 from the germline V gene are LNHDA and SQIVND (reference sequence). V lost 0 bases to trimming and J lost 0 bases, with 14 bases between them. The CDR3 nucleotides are TGTGCCAGTAGTATAGATCCGGGGGCTACGGTGAACACTGAAGCTTTCTTT. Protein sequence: CASSIDPGATVNTEAFF.

The CDR3 spells CASKPRGVYNEQFF. As DNA, the CDR3 is TGTGCCAGCAAACCGAGGGGGGTCTACAATGAGCAGTTCTTC. The chain couples TRBV6-5 to TRBJ2-1, with D perhaps assigned TRBD1 or TRBD2 (6 bases each). Germline CDR1 is MNHEY and CDR2 is SVGAGI. The V end was cut by 7 bases, the J end by 3 bases, with 13 bases between. The CDR3 has 14 amino acids.

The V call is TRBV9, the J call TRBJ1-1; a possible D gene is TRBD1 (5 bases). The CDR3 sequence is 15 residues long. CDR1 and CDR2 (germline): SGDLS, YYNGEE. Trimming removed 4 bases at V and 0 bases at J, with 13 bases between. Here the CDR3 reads CASSHKQDLNTEAFF. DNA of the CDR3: TGTGCCAGCAGCCACAAACAGGATTTGAACACTGAAGCTTTCTTT.

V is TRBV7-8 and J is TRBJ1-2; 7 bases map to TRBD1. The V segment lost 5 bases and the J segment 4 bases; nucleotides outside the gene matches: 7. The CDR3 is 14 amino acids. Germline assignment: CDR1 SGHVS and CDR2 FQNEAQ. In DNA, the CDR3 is TGTGCCAGCAGCCCCCAGGGGGAAGGCTATGGCTACACCTTC. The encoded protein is CASSPQGEGYGYTF.

The CDR3 protein is CASSIFGQGAYEQYF. The CDR3 nucleotides are TGTGCCAGCTCAATCTTCGGACAGGGCGCCTACGAGCAGTACTTC. The rearrangement joins TRBV6-5 to TRBJ2-7; 8 bases agree with TRBD1. The germline V gene encodes CDR1 MNHEY and CDR2 SVGAGI. This CDR3 has 15 residues. The ends lost 8 bases at V and 2 bases at J; junction bases unmatched: 11.

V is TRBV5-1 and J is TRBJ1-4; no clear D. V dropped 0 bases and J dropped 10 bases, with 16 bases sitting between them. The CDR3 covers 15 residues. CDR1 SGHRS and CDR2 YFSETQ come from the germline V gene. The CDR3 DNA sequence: TGCGCCAGCAGCTTGGTGGCCAGTGGGTATGGAAAACTGTTTTTT. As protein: CASSLVASGYGKLFF.

DNA of the CDR3: TGTGCCAGCAGCTTCCCGCGGGGGACAGATACGCAGTATTTT. This sequence encodes CASSFPRGTDTQYF. This chain uses TRBV11-2 with TRBJ2-3; 7 bases align to TRBD2. Germline V gives CDR1 SGHAT, CDR2 FQNNGV. This CDR3 spans 14 amino acids. V was clipped by 3 bases and J by 3 bases; unmatched bases: 3.

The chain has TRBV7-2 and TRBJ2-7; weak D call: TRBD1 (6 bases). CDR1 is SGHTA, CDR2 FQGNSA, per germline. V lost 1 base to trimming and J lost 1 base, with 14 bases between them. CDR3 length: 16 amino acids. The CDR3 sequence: CASSLVGALGSYEQYF. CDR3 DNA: TGTGCCAGCAGCTTAGTGGGGGCTCTAGGGTCCTACGAGCAGTACTTC.

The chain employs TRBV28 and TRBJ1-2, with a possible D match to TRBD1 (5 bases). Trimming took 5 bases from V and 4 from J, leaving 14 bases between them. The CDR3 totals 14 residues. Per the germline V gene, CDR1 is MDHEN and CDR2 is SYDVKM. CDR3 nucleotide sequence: TGTGCCAGCAGTCTCCCGGGGCAGGTCTATGGCTACACCTTC. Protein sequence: CASSLPGQVYGYTF.

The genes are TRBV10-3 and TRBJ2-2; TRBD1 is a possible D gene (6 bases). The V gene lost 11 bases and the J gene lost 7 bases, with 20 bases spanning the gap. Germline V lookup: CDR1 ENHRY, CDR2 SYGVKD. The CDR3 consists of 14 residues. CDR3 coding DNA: TGTGCCCCTTGGGGACAAGGTTTTGGCGGGGAGCTGTTTTTT. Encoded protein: CAPWGQGFGGELFF.

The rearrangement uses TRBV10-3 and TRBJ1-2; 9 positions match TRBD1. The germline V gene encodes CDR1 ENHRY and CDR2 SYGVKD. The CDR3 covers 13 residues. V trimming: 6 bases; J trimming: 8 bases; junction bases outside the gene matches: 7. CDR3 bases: TGTGCCATCAGGAGGACAGGGGATGAAGGCTACACCTTC. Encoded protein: CAIRRTGDEGYTF.

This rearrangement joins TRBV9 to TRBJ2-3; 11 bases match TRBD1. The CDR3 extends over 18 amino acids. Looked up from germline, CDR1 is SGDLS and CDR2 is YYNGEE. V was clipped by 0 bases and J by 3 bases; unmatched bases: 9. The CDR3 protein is CASSVALRDRGDTDTQYF. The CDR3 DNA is TGTGCCAGCAGCGTAGCCCTCCGGGACAGGGGGGATACAGATACGCAGTATTTT.

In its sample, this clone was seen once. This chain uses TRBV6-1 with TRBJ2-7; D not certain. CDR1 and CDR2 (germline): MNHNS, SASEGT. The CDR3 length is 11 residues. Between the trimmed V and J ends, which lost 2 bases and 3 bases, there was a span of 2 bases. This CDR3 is CASSEFYEQYF. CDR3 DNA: TGTGCCAGCAGTGAATTCTACGAGCAGTACTTC.

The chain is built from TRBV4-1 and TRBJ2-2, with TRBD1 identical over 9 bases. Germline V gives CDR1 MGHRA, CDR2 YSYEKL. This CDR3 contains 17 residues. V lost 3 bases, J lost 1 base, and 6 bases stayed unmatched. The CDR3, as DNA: TGCGCCAGCAGCCACCCCAGACAGGGGGAGAACACCGGGGAGCTGTTTTTT. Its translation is CASSHPRQGENTGELFF.

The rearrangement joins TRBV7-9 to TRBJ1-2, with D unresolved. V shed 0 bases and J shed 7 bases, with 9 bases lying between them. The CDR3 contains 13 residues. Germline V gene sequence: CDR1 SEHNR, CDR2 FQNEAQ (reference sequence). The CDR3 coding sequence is TGTGCCAGCAGCTTAGCGCAGGAGGTTGGCTACACCTTC. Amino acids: CASSLAQEVGYTF.

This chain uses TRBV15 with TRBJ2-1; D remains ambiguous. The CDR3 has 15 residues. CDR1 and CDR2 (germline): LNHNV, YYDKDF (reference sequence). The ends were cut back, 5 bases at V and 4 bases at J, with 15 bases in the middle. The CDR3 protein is CATSPRSFPYNEQFF. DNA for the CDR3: TGTGCCACCAGCCCCCGCAGCTTCCCATACAATGAGCAGTTCTTC.

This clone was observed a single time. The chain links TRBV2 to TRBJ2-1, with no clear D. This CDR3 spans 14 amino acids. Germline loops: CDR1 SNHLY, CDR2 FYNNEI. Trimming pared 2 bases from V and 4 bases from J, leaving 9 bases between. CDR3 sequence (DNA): TGTGCCAGCAGTGAATCGCACGGGTACAATGAGCAGTTCTTC. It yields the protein CASSESHGYNEQFF.

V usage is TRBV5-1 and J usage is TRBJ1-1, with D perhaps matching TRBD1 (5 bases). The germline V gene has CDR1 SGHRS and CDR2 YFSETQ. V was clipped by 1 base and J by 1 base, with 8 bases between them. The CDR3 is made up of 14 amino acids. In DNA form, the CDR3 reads TGCGCCAGCAGCTTGTACGGGGGGAACACTGAAGCTTTCTTT. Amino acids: CASSLYGGNTEAFF.

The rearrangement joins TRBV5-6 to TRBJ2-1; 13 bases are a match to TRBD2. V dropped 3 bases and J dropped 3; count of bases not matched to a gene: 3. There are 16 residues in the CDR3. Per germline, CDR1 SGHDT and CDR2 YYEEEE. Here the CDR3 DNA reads TGTGCCAGCAGCTCCAGGACTAGCGGGGGCTACAATGAGCAGTTCTTC. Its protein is CASSSRTSGGYNEQFF. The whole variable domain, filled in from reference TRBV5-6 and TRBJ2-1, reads DAGVTQSPTHLIKTRGQQVTLRCSPKSGHDTVSWYQQALGQGPQFIFQYYEEEERQRGNFPDRFSGHQFPNYSSELNVNALLLGDSALYLCASSSRTSGGYNEQFFGPGTRLTVL.

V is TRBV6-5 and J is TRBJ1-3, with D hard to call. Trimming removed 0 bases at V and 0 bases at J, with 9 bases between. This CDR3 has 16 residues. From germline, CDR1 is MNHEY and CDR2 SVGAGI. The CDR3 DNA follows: TGTGCCAGCAGTTACTCGCAGCAGAGCTCTGGAAACACCATATATTTT. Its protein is CASSYSQQSSGNTIYF.

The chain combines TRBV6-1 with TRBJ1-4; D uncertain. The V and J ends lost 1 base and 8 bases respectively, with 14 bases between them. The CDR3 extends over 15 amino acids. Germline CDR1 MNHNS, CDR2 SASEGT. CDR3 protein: CASSEGNSGREKLFF. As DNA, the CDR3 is TGTGCCAGCAGTGAAGGGAACAGCGGGCGAGAAAAACTGTTTTTT.

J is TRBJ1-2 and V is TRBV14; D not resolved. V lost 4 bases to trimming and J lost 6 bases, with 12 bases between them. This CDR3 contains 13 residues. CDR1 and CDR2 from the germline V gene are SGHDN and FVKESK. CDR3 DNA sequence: TGTGCCAGCAGCCGGGCCACTCCCAATGGCTACACCTTC. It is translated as CASSRATPNGYTF. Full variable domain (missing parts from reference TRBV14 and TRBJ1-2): EAGVTQFPSHSVIEKGQTVTLRCDPISGHDNLYWYRRVMGKEIKFLLHFVKESKQDESGMPNNRFLAERTGGTYSTLKVQPAELEDSGVYFCASSRATPNGYTFGSGTRLTVV.

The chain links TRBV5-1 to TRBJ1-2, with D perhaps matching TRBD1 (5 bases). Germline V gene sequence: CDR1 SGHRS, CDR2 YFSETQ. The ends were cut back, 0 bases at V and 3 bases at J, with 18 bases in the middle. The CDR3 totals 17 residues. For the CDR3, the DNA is TGCGCCAGCAGCTTGGACAGTTGGCAGGGAAATCACTATGGCTACACCTTC. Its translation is CASSLDSWQGNHYGYTF.

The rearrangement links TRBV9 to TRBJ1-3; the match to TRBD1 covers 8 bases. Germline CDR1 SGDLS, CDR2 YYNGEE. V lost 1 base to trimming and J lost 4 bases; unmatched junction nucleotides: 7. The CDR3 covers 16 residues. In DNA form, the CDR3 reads TGTGCCAGCAGCGTATCAGGGGGCGCAGGAGGAAACACCATATATTTT. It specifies CASSVSGGAGGNTIYF.